Described below is a single T cell receptor (beta chain) sequence and its context. Mismatch with germline at one junction end may stem from a read error. The data derive from a study of T cells in Graves' hyperthyroidism and ophthalmopathy. This CDR3 spans 16 amino acids. Germline CDR1 reads SGHTA; CDR2 reads FQGTGA. Researchers took RNA transcripts and amplified the TCR beta CDR3 regions from them. When the TCR CDR3 underwent first-round RT-PCR, the HTBI primer set was used. TCRdb called the multiplex PCR reads again in MiXCR, with one record for every CDR3 protein. The sample has some 580,000 distinct CDR3 sequences; 16% are singletons. The study left out patients who had uncontrolled infection, other autoimmune disease, pregnancy or lactation.

This receptor was obtained from a woman aged 40 to 49 with Graves' ophthalmopathy. The sample consisted of blood. The chain recombines TRBV7-3 with TRBJ2-1; 10 nucleotides align to TRBD2. The CDR3 nucleotides are TGCGCCAGCAGACACCATGCTAGCGGGAGTTACAATGAGCAGTTCTTC. It codes for CASRHHASGSYNEQFF.